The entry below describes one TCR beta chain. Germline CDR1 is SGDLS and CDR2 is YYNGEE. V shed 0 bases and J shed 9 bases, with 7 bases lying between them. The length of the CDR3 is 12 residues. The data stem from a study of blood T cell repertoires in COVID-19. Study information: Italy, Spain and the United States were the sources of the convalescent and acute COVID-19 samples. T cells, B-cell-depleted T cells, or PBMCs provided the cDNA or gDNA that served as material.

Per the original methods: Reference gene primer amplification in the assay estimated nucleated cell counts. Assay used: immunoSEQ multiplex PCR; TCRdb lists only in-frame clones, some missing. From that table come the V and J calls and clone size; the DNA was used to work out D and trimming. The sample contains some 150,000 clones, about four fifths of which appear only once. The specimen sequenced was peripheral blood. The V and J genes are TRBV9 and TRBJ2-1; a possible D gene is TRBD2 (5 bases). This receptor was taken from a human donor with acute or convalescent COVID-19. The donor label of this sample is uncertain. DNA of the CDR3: TGTGCCAGCAGCGTAGGCGGAGGTGAGCAGTTCTTC. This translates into CASSVGGGEQFF.